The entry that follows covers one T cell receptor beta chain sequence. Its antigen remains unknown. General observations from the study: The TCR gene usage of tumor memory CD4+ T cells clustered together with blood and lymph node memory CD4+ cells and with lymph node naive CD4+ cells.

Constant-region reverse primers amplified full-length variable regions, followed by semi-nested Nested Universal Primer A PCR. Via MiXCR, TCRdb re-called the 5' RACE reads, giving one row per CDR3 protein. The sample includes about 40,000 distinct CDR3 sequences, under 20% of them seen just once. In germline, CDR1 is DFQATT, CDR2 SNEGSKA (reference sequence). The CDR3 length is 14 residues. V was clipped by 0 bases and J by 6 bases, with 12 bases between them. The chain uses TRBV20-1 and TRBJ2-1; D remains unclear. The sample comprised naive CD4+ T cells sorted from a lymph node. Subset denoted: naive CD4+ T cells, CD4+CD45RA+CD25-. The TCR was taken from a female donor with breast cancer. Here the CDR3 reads CSARDSSESNEQFF. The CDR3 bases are TGCAGTGCTAGAGACAGCAGTGAAAGCAATGAGCAGTTCTTC.